This is a list of T cell receptor beta chains from one sample in a study of Ad26.COV2.S vaccination and SARS-CoV-2 variants. Here immunoSEQ multiplex PCR was the method, and the copy in TCRdb shows in-frame clones only, minus some. The data contain over 300,000 clones, about four fifths of them singletons. The sample was peripheral blood, taken in a trial of Ad26.COV2.S vaccine versus placebo. The receptors originated from a person aged 18-60 years who received the Ad26.COV2.S COVID-19 vaccine or a placebo. The CDR3 runs from the conserved cysteine through the conserved F or W. Each record gives: J gene, clone size, V gene, D gene, CDR3 protein, CDR3 DNA. D genes are given only for firm matches. Clone size is shown for a subset of rows, as once, few, many or a class of expanded clone.

TRBJ2-7 NA TRBV29-1 TRBD2 CSVGSGSYEQYF TGCAGCGTTGGTAGCGGGAGCTACGAGCAGTACTTC
TRBJ1-4 once TRBV7-9 TRBD1 CASSLAGTGISTNEKLFF TGTGCCAGCAGCTTAGCCGGGACAGGGATATCAACTAATGAAAAACTGTTTTTT
TRBJ2-1 NA TRBV6-6 NA CASRTRLGLHNEQFF TGTGCCAGCAGAACCAGACTGGGACTCCACAATGAGCAGTTCTTC
TRBJ1-5 NA TRBV10-2 TRBD1 CASRAPGQGNQPQHF TGCGCCAGCAGAGCCCCGGGACAGGGCAATCAGCCCCAGCATTTT
TRBJ1-3 NA TRBV4-3 NA CASSPGWGEGNTIYF TGCGCCAGCAGCCCGGGGTGGGGAGAGGGAAACACCATATATTTT
TRBJ1-2 NA TRBV7-2 NA CASSLNDGYTF TGTGCCAGCAGCCTGAACGATGGCTACACCTTC
TRBJ2-7 NA TRBV30 TRBD1 CAWGGQATYEQYF TGTGCCTGGGGGGGACAGGCGACCTACGAGCAGTACTTC
TRBJ2-5 NA TRBV6-6 NA CASSYPAPLRETQYF TGTGCCAGCAGTTACCCGGCCCCCCTGAGGGAGACCCAGTACTTC
TRBJ2-7 NA TRBV6-6 NA CASSYSDSFSSYEQYF TGTGCCAGCAGTTACTCCGACAGCTTCTCCTCCTACGAGCAGTACTTC
TRBJ2-2 NA TRBV11-3 NA CASRSRVANTGELFF TGTGCCAGCAGGAGCCGGGTCGCGAACACCGGGGAGCTGTTTTTT
TRBJ2-7 NA TRBV5-1 TRBD1 CASSENRGWYEQYF TGCGCCAGCAGCGAAAACAGGGGTTGGTACGAGCAGTACTTC
TRBJ1-2 NA TRBV27 TRBD1 CASSPGQGSFFNYGYTF TGTGCCAGCAGCCCGGGACAGGGGAGTTTTTTTAACTATGGCTACACCTTC
TRBJ2-1 NA TRBV5-1 NA CASSLAPSGGSYNEQFF TGCGCCAGCAGCTTGGCGCCCTCCGGGGGCTCCTACAATGAGCAGTTCTTC
TRBJ2-3 once TRBV6-5 TRBD1 CASSLTGGLADTQYF TGTGCCAGCAGTTTGACAGGGGGCCTCGCAGATACGCAGTATTTT
TRBJ2-7 NA TRBV11-2 TRBD2 CASRATGTSAKVGYF TGTGCCAGCAGAGCTACCGGGACTAGCGCCAAAGTTGGGTACTTC
TRBJ1-5 few TRBV18 NA CASSSRVSNQPQHF TGTGCCAGCTCCTCTAGAGTCAGCAATCAGCCCCAGCATTTT
TRBJ2-7 NA TRBV29-1 TRBD1 CSVEAGPQGAPSYEQYF TGCAGCGTTGAAGCGGGGCCACAGGGGGCTCCCTCCTACGAGCAGTACTTC
TRBJ1-5 NA TRBV18 NA CASSRGGNQPQHF TGTGCCAGCTCCCGAGGGGGAAACCAGCCCCAGCATTTT
TRBJ2-5 NA TRBV4-2 TRBD2 CASSQPGLAESGHF TGTGCCAGCAGCCAGCCGGGACTAGCTGAGAGTGGGCACTTC
TRBJ2-7 NA TRBV7-9 TRBD1 CASSLALKDRSYEQYF TGTGCCAGCAGCTTAGCTCTGAAGGACAGGAGCTACGAGCAGTACTTC
TRBJ2-7 NA TRBV27 NA CASSSITGRAVYEQYF TGTGCCAGCAGTTCCATCACAGGGAGAGCGGTCTACGAGCAGTACTTC
TRBJ2-3 NA TRBV7-2 NA CASSLGGAADTQYF TGTGCCAGCAGCTTAGGGGGGGCAGCAGATACGCAGTATTTT
TRBJ1-5 NA TRBV15 TRBD1 CATSRGGDRVWPQHF TGTGCCACCAGCAGAGGTGGGGACAGGGTATGGCCCCAGCATTTT
TRBJ2-1 once TRBV5-5 NA CASSLTREQFF TGTGCCAGCAGCTTGACCAGAGAGCAGTTCTTC
TRBJ1-2 NA TRBV7-8 NA CASSLAGRGFAYGYTF TGTGCCAGCAGCTTAGCTGGCAGGGGATTTGCCTATGGCTACACCTTC
TRBJ2-2 NA TRBV7-3 TRBD1 CASSPSGTETGELFF TGTGCCAGCAGCCCTTCCGGGACAGAGACCGGGGAGCTGTTTTTT
TRBJ1-2 NA TRBV2 TRBD1 CASSATGGALYGYTF TGTGCCAGCAGCGCCACAGGGGGCGCGCTCTATGGCTACACCTTC
TRBJ2-2 NA TRBV11-3 NA CASSPRGTGELFF TGTGCCAGCAGCCCCAGGGGAACCGGGGAGCTGTTTTTT
TRBJ1-6 NA TRBV6-1 TRBD1 CASSEQGGNSPLHF TGTGCCAGCAGTGAACAGGGGGGGAATTCACCCCTCCACTTT
TRBJ2-2 NA TRBV5-1 NA CAPLETGELFF TGCGCCCCCCTGGAGACCGGGGAGCTGTTTTTT
TRBJ1-1 NA TRBV4-2 NA CASSHPGVGPLATEAFF TGTGCCAGCAGCCACCCCGGGGTGGGGCCTTTGGCCACTGAAGCTTTCTTT
TRBJ2-5 NA TRBV18 NA CASSPPGEPKTQYF TGTGCCAGCTCACCACCCGGGGAGCCGAAGACCCAGTACTTC
TRBJ2-1 NA TRBV2 TRBD2 CASSGTSGRGGEQFF TGTGCCAGCAGTGGGACTAGCGGGAGGGGCGGTGAGCAGTTCTTC
TRBJ2-5 NA TRBV25-1 NA CASSDPPRGETQYF TGTGCCAGCAGTGACCCCCCCCGAGGGGAGACCCAGTACTTC
TRBJ1-2 NA TRBV5-4 NA CASSSQGTGYTF TGTGCCAGCAGCTCACAGGGTACTGGCTACACCTTC
TRBJ1-1 NA TRBV6-6 NA CASSYHTSNTEAFF TGTGCCAGCAGTTACCATACTTCGAACACTGAAGCTTTCTTT
TRBJ1-5 NA TRBV6-5 NA CATRVSGGKQPQHF TGTGCCACGCGGGTGAGTGGGGGTAAGCAGCCCCAGCATTTT
TRBJ1-3 NA TRBV27 NA CASRSSTGNTIYF TGTGCCAGCAGATCTTCGACCGGAAACACCATATATTTT
TRBJ1-3 NA TRBV11-2 TRBD1 CASSEHRGISGNTIYF TGTGCCAGCAGCGAGCACAGGGGTATCTCTGGAAACACCATATATTTT
TRBJ2-4 NA TRBV2 NA CASSRSGSVNIQYF TGTGCCAGCAGTAGGTCCGGGTCTGTGAACATTCAGTACTTC
TRBJ2-1 NA TRBV5-1 TRBD1 CASSEWTGEGEQFF TGCGCCAGCAGCGAATGGACAGGCGAAGGTGAGCAGTTCTTC
TRBJ2-7 NA TRBV6-5 TRBD2 CASSLADTYEQYF TGTGCCAGTAGCCTAGCGGACACCTACGAGCAGTACTTC
TRBJ2-1 many TRBV6-4 NA CASSDSTENEQFF TGTGCCAGCAGTGACTCGACCGAAAATGAGCAGTTCTTC
TRBJ1-6 few TRBV4-1 NA CASSRRGSPLHF TGCGCCAGCAGCCGCAGGGGATCACCCCTCCACTTT